The 8 T cell receptor beta chains given below trace back to one sample, sequenced in a study of alternative splicing in chronic myeloid leukemia remission. The time point denotes: chronic-phase CML before TKI therapy (screening/day 1). Libraries were built from poly-A-enriched mRNA from approximately 900 ng total RNA. TCRdb reprocessed the bulk RNA-seq reads and reports one entry per CDR3 protein, with no DNA. The sample includes 12 distinct CDR3 sequences. The sample consisted of PBMCs or total blood leukocytes (not recorded which), taken at diagnosis. These receptor sequences come from an adult with chronic myeloid leukemia.

This chain connects TRBV12-3 or TRBV12-4 to TRBJ1-2. The CDR3 is 15 amino acids. CDR3 protein: CASQDEGGINYGYTF.

The chain uses TRBV7-2 and TRBJ2-4; TCRdb calls TRBD1, which cannot be checked without DNA. Germline CDR1 is SGHTA and CDR2 is FQGNSA. This CDR3 is 15 amino acids long. CDR3 residues: CASRRTGTPRNIQYF.

The J gene is TRBJ1-2, the V gene TRBV7-2; TCRdb's D call of TRBD1 is untestable without DNA. Germline V gene lookup returns CDR1 SGHTA and CDR2 FQGNSA. The CDR3 spans 15 residues. The CDR3 loop is CASSLAPGQGNGYTF.

This chain links TRBV24-1 with TRBJ2-1; TCRdb outputs TRBD2, but without DNA this stays unchecked. This CDR3 spans 12 amino acids. In germline, CDR1 is KGHDR, CDR2 SFDVKD. CDR3 region: CATSAGDNEQFF.

This clonotype was recorded once. The rearrangement joins TRBV7-2 to TRBJ2-3. The CDR3 extends over 12 amino acids. The germline gives CDR1 SGHTA, CDR2 FQGNSA. This CDR3 reads CASSPPTDTQYF.

This sequence joins TRBV20-1 and TRBJ2-7; TCRdb designates TRBD2, a call that cannot be tested without DNA. The CDR3 is made up of 15 amino acids. Germline CDR1 DFQATT, CDR2 SNEGSKA (reference sequence). Here the CDR3 reads CSARDPLAGRFEQYF.

This clonotype was picked up a small number of times. The CDR3 is CASSLGLAAYNEQFF. The chain carries TRBV7-7 and TRBJ2-1; without DNA, the TCRdb call of TRBD2 cannot be checked. Germline lookup yields CDR1 SSHAT and CDR2 FNYEAQ (reference sequence). The CDR3 contains 15 residues. Full variable domain (rest looked up from reference TRBV7-7 and TRBJ2-1): GAGVSQSPRYKVTKRGQDVTLRCDPISSHATLYWYQQALGQGPEFLTYFNYEAQPDKSGLPSDRFSAERPEGSISTLTIQRTEQRDSAMYRCASSLGLAAYNEQFFGPGTRLTVL.

V is TRBV5-8 and J is TRBJ2-7; the TRBD2 assignment by TCRdb is unverifiable without DNA. Germline V lookup: CDR1 SGHTS, CDR2 YDEGEE. This CDR3 comprises 15 residues. CDR3 protein: CASSPIGTNSYEQYF. The variable domain in full, with the rest retrieved from reference TRBV5-8 and TRBJ2-7, is EAGVTQSPTHLIKTRGQQATLRCSPISGHTSVYWYQQALGLGLQFLLWYDEGEERNRGNFPPRFSGRQFPNYSSELNVNALELEDSALYLCASSPIGTNSYEQYFGPGTRLTVT.